Sequencing of this T cell receptor beta chain was carried out in a study of beta chain features in type 1 diabetes (dated by TCRdb to between 2018 and 2020). Looking at the study overall: Mean age, gender distribution, total cell number and subset yield did not differ between patients and healthy donors. A total of just under 110,000,000 sorted cells were examined across all samples, and RNA yield correlated strongly with the number of cells per subset. The study compared the TCRB repertoires of sorted circulating CD4+ T cell subsets in recently diagnosed type 1 diabetes patients with those in matched healthy donors. Whereas all 30 or so donors provided naive and central memory subsets, regulatory and stem cell-like memory subsets were isolated from just 8 patients and about 8 healthy donors.

Turning to this clone: Its antigen has not been determined. No base qualities exist here, and no much larger clone lies one base off it.

All of the isolated RNA was reverse transcribed with the High Capacity cDNA Reverse Transcription Kit, so expressed TCRB transcripts were sequenced. Deep immunoSEQ sequencing was performed on naive, central memory and regulatory T cell samples, with an average of around 3.4 million total reads per sample. Sorted cells were lysed in RLT buffer and RNA was extracted with DNase-treated RNeasy Micro or Mini kits, depending on cell number. Each cell subset was processed separately to prevent cross-contamination, with patient and healthy donor samples processed together. The immunoSEQ multiplex PCR was used to amplify TCRB sequences from cDNA, generating 87-bp fragments that spanned the CDR3 region. The amplicons were sequenced using the Illumina HiSeq platform. The paper's processing steps were these. Synthetic template baselines were used to correct PCR bias computationally, reads within Hamming distance 2 were collapsed, and singletons that could not be merged were discarded. Reads were aligned against IMGT to assign V, D and J genes, CDR3 length and insertions or deletions at six rearrangement sites. Clonotype counts were normalized to sorted cell number within each subset before computing true diversity and Gini coefficients with the tcR R package. The overlap coefficient, calculated on TCRB nucleotide sequences, was used to quantify repertoire sharing. Out-of-frame TCRB sequences from naive cells were analyzed as a proxy for the pre-selection repertoire. Here the immuneACCESS table is served through TCRdb, limited to in-frame sequences with V and J called. Missing clones are a known gap in these copies; in checked studies unresolved V genes cover under half, and the rest lacks a known reason. D and trimming were read from the DNA, whereas the V and J calls and clone size are those reported in that table. For this sample the table gives 200,000 to 250,000 clones, of which approximately 70% were detected only once. In total, the top ten clones hold about 0.05% of the sample.

A single peripheral blood draw of approximately 100 mL on average was collected from each donor into heparinised tubes. A BD FACSAria II was used to sort naive, central memory, regulatory and stem cell-like memory CD4+ T cells with a panel that included CD45RO, CCR7, CD25, CD127, CD95 and CD27. Every sorted population had a purity above 95%. Right away, PBMCs were isolated by Lymphoprep density gradient centrifugation and were stained directly, with no culture step. To minimize batch effects, samples were stained and sorted in pairs, one healthy donor with one patient per experiment. The CDR3 holds 14 amino acids from the cysteine to the phenylalanine. The kept DNA is CDR3 alone, 42 bases in frame from the first base. Germline trimming amounts to 7 bases on V and 8 bases on J, with 7 as the count of junction bases outside the gene matches. Based on the germline V gene (reference sequence), the CDR1 and CDR2 sequences are LNHDA and SQIVND.

Findings and caveats that apply to the study as a whole: Because the HLA sub-analyses included only small numbers of individuals, any influence of HLA type on TCRB rearrangement was left unresolved. A moderate but significant shortening of TCRB CDR3 length was observed in type 1 diabetes patients in all four CD4+ subsets. Because cDNA was sequenced instead of genomic DNA, highly expressing activated cells could be over-represented, though the groups showed no difference in activation or CD3 levels. The naive, central memory and regulatory TCRB repertoires appeared to resemble one another more closely among patients than among healthy donors. PCR may preferentially amplify shorter templates, but because patient and control samples were amplified and corrected together, any resulting skew would affect both groups equally. At VDJ recombination sites, patients with type 1 diabetes made fewer insertions and deleted more nucleotides, a pattern implying thymic rearrangement abnormalities.

This receptor was identified in a man aged 30-40 years in good health. The sequence links TRBV19 to TRBJ2-6, with 8 bases matching TRBD1. Source material: naive CD4+ T cells from blood. This specimen's cell subset or site label, interpreted: true naive CD4+ T cells. Here the CDR3 is given as CASTLGQGTNVLTF. The bases are TGTGCCAGTACCCTCGGACAGGGTACCAACGTCCTGACTTTC.